This T cell receptor (beta chain) was obtained from a study of cytomegalovirus exposure and HLA in healthy donors. Study observations and caveats: Later analysis showed most CMV-associated TCR beta chains appearing HLA-restricted.

As to this clone: The target antigen is unknown.

The PCR used 60 Vbeta and 13 Jbeta primers. Data came from immunoSEQ multiplex PCR; TCRdb stores just in-frame clones and leaves some out. The sample yields 100,000 to 150,000 clones, under 90% seen once. Trimming removed 6 bases from V and 8 bases from J; junction bases left unmatched: 19. The CDR3 totals 16 residues. Germline lookup yields CDR1 SGDLS and CDR2 YYNGEE. V is TRBV9 and J is TRBJ1-2; 7 bases are shared with TRBD1. Sequenced: PBMCs. This sequence originates from a man younger than 35 in good health and CMV-seronegative. The CDR3 loop reads CASTENGETGRKGYTF. The CDR3 DNA sequence: TGTGCCAGCACCGAGAATGGGGAGACAGGGAGGAAAGGCTACACCTTC.